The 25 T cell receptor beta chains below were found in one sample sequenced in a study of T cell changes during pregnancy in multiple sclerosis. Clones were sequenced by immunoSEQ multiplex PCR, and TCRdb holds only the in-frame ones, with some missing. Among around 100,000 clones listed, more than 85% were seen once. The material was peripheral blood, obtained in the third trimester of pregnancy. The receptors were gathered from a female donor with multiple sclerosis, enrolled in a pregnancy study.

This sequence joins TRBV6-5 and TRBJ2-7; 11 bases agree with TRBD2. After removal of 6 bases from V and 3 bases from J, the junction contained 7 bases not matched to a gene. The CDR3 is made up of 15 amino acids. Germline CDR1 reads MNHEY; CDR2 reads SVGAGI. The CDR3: CASSVSGGALYEQYF. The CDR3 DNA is TGTGCCAGCAGCGTTAGCGGGGGGGCCCTCTACGAGCAGTACTTC.

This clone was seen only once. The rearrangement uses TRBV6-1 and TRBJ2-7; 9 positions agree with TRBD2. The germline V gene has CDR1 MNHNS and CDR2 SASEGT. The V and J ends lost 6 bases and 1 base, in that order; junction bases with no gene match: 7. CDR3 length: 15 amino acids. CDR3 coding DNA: TGTGCCAGCAGGATGGGCCTAGCGGGGTCCTACGAGCAGTACTTC. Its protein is CASRMGLAGSYEQYF.

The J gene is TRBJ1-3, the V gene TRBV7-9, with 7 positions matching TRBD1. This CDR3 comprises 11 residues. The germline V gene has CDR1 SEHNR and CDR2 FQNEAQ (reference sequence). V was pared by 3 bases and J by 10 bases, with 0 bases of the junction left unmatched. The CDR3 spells CASSLTGTIYF. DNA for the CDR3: TGTGCCAGCAGCTTGACAGGGACCATATATTTT. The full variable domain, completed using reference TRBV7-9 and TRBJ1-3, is DTGVSQNPRHKITKRGQNVTFRCDPISEHNRLYWYRQTLGQGPEFLTYFQNEAQLEKSRLLSDRFSAERPKGSFSTLEIQRTEQGDSAMYLCASSLTGTIYFGEGSWLTVV.

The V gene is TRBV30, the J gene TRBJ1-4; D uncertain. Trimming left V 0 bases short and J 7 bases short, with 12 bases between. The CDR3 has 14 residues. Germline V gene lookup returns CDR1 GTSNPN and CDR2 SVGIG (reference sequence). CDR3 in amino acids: CAWSVIGGGEKLFF. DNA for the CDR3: TGTGCCTGGAGTGTAATCGGAGGCGGTGAAAAACTGTTTTTT.

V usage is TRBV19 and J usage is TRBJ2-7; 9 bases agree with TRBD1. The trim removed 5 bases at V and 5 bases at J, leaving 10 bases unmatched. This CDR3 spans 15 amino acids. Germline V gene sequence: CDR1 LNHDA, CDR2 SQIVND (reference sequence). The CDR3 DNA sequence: TGTGCCAGTAGTGGGAGGACAGGGGAAAATCACGAGCAGTACTTC. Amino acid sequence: CASSGRTGENHEQYF.

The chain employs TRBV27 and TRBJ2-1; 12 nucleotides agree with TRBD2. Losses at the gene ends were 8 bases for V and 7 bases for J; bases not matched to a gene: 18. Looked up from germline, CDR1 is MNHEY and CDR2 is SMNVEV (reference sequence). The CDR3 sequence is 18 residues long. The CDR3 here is CASLQLPTSGGQRNEQFF. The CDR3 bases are TGTGCCAGCCTTCAATTACCGACTAGCGGGGGCCAAAGGAATGAGCAGTTCTTC.

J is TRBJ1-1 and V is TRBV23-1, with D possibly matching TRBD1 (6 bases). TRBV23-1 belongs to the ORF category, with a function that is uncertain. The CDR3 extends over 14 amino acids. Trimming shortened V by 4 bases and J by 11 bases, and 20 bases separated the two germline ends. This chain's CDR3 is CASSLLSRDTGAFF. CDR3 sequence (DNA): TGCGCCAGCAGTCTCCTATCCCGGGACACAGGGGCTTTCTTT.

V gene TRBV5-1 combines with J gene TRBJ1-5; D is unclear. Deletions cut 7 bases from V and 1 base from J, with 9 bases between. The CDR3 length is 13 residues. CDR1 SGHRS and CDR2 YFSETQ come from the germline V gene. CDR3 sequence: CASSAGSNQPQHF. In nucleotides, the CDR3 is TGCGCCAGCTCCGCCGGGAGCAATCAGCCCCAGCATTTT.

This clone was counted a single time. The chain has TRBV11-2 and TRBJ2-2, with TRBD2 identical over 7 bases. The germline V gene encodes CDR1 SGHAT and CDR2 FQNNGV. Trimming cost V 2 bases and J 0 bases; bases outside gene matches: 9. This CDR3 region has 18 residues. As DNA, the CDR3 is TGTGCCAGCAGCTTATTGGGTGGTCTAGCGGCGAACACCGGGGAGCTGTTTTTT. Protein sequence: CASSLLGGLAANTGELFF.

CDR3 nucleotides: TGTGCCAGCAGTGAATATGTAGCGGAGACTTACAATGAGCAGTTCTTC. As protein: CASSEYVAETYNEQFF. The V gene is TRBV6-1, the J gene TRBJ2-1, with a tentative D call TRBD2 (6 bases). Germline loops: CDR1 MNHNS, CDR2 SASEGT. The V end lost 2 bases, the J end lost 4 bases, and 15 bases lay between the germline ends. This CDR3 comprises 16 residues.

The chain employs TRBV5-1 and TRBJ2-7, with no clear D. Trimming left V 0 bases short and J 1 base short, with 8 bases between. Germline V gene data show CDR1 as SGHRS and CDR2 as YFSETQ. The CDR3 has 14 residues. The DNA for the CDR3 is TGCGCCAGCAGCTTGGAACCGACTTCCTACGAGCAGTACTTC. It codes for CASSLEPTSYEQYF.

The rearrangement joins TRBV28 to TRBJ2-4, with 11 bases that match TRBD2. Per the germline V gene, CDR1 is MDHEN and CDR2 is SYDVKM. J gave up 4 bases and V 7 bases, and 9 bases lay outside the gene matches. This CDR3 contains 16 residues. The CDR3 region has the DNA TGTGCCAGCAACCCGGGGCTAGCGGGAGGAAAAAACATTCAGTACTTC. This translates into CASNPGLAGGKNIQYF.

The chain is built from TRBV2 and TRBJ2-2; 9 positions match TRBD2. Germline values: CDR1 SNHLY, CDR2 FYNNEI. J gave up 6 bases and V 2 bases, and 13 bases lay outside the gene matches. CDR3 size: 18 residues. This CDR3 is CASSENEAGGPGAGELFF. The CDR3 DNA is TGTGCCAGCAGTGAAAATGAAGCGGGGGGCCCCGGGGCCGGGGAGCTGTTTTTT.

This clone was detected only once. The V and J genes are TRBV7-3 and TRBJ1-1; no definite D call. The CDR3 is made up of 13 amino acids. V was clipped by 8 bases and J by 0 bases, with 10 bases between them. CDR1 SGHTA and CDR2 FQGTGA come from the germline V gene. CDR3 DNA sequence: TGTGCCAGCCGATTACATATGAACACTGAAGCTTTCTTT. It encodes CASRLHMNTEAFF.

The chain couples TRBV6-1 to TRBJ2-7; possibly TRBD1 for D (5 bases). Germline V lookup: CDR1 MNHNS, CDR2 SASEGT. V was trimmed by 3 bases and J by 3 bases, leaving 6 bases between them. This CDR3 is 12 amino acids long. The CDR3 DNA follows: TGTGCCAGCAGTGATCAGGGCTACGAGCAGTACTTC. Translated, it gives CASSDQGYEQYF.

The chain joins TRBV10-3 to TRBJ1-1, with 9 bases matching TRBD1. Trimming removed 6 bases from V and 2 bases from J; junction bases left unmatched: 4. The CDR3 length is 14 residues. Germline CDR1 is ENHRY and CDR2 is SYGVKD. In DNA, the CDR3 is TGTGCCATCAGCCAGACAGGGGGAAACACTGAAGCTTTCTTT. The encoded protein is CAISQTGGNTEAFF.

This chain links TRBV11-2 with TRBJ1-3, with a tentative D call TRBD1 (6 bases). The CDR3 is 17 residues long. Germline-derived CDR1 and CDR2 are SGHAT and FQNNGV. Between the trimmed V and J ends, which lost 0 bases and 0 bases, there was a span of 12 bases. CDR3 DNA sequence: TGTGCCAGCAGCTTAGATGGGGACACAGGCTCTGGAAACACCATATATTTT. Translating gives CASSLDGDTGSGNTIYF.

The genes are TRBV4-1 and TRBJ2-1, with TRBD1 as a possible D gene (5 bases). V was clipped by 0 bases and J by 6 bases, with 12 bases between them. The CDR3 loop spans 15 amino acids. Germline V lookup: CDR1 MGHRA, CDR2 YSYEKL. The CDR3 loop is CASSQEGRGANEQFF. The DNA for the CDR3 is TGCGCCAGCAGCCAAGAAGGAAGGGGTGCCAATGAGCAGTTCTTC.

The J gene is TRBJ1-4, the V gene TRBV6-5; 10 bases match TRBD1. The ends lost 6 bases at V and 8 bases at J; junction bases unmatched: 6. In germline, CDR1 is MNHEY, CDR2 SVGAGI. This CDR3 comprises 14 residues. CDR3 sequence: CASSGTGEEEKLFF. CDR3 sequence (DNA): TGTGCCAGCAGCGGGACAGGGGAGGAGGAAAAACTGTTTTTT.

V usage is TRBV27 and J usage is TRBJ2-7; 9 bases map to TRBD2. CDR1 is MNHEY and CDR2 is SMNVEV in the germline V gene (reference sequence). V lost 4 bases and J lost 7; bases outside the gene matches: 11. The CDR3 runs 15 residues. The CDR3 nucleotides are TGTGCCAGCAGTTCTCCGCGGGGGGGGGCGCAGGAGCAGTACTTC. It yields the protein CASSSPRGGAQEQYF.

The CDR3 DNA reads as TGTGCCAGCAGTGACCCCCTCAGGGCGGGAAAAGAAAAACTGTTTTTT. Its protein is CASSDPLRAGKEKLFF. This chain joins TRBV25-1 and TRBJ1-4, with D maybe TRBD1 (5 bases). The CDR3 contains 16 residues. The V end was cut by 3 bases, the J end by 8 bases, with 19 bases between. Germline V gives CDR1 MGHDK, CDR2 SYGVNS.

The chain's CDR3 is CASSLVGGDQETQYF. The CDR3 DNA sequence: TGTGCCAGCAGCTTAGTGGGGGGGGACCAAGAGACCCAGTACTTC. The chain has TRBV7-7 and TRBJ2-5, with 7 bases matching TRBD2. Germline CDR1 and CDR2: SSHAT and FNYEAQ (reference sequence). The CDR3 totals 15 residues. J was trimmed by 0 bases and V by 1 base; bases with no gene match: 2.

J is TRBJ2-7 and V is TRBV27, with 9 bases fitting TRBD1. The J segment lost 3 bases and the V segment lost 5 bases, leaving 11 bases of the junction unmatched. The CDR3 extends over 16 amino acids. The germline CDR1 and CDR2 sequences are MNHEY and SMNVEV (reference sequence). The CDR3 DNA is TGTGCCAGCAGTCCCCCGGACAGGGGACCTTTCTACGAGCAGTACTTC. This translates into CASSPPDRGPFYEQYF.

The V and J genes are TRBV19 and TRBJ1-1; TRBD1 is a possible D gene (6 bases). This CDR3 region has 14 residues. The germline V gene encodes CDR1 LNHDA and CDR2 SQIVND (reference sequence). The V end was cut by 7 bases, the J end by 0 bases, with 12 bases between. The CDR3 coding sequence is TGTGCCAGTAAACCGGACAGCCTGAACACTGAAGCTTTCTTT. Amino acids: CASKPDSLNTEAFF.

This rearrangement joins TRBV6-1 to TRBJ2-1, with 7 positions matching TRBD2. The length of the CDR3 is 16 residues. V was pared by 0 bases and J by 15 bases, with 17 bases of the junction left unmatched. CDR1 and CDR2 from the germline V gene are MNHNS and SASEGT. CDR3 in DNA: TGTGCCAGCAGTGAAGCGGGGGGTCAAAGGAGCGGGAAAAGGTTCTTC. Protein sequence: CASSEAGGQRSGKRFF.